These 11 T cell receptor beta chains share one sample of origin, sequenced in a study of tumour-infiltrating T cells in Burkitt lymphoma (dated by TCRdb to the early 2020s). The library was obtained by the immunoSEQ multiplex PCR assay. This is the immuneACCESS table as TCRdb keeps it, with only in-frame sequences that have V and J called. A part of the clones is gone; compared with another copy, unresolved V genes explain less than half, and the rest is unexplained. A total of some 13,000 clones appear in this sample, about 85% of them only once. Of the sample, roughly 1.4% is held by the ten largest clones. Sequenced input: tumor tissue. All receptors derive from a human donor with diffuse large B-cell lymphoma.

The rearrangement uses TRBV15 and TRBJ1-2; D is uncertain. The CDR3 extends over 14 amino acids. The V gene's germline CDR1 is LNHNV and CDR2 YYDKDF (reference sequence). The V and J ends lost 8 bases and 2 bases respectively, with 15 bases between them. In DNA, the CDR3 is TGTGCCACCGCAAAGGATGGGGTAAACTATGGCTACACCTTC. Encoded protein: CATAKDGVNYGYTF. Together with reference TRBV15 and TRBJ1-2, the CDR3 gives the full variable domain: DAMVIQNPRYQVTQFGKPVTLSCSQTLNHNVMYWYQQKSSQAPKLLFHYYDKDFNNEADTPDNFQSRRPNTSFCFLDIRSPGLGDTAMYLCATAKDGVNYGYTFGSGTRLTVV.

This rearrangement joins TRBV14 to TRBJ2-7, with D tentatively TRBD2 (5 bases). V was cut by 1 base and J by 6 bases, with 7 bases left in between. From germline, CDR1 is SGHDN and CDR2 FVKESK. The CDR3 runs to 12 residues. Written as DNA, the CDR3 is TGTGCCAGCAGCCAAGGGAGGTTCGAGCAGTACTTC. Its translation is CASSQGRFEQYF.

The V gene is TRBV4-1, the J gene TRBJ1-5; D gene ambiguous. With 0 bases removed from V and 3 bases from J, the gap between germline ends came to 18 bases. The CDR3 sequence is 18 residues long. The V gene's germline CDR1 is MGHRA and CDR2 YSYEKL. CDR3 loop: CASSQDPWLRVTNQPQHF. DNA for the CDR3: TGCGCCAGCAGCCAAGATCCGTGGTTAAGGGTAACCAATCAGCCCCAGCATTTT.

The chain has TRBV4-2 and TRBJ2-3; D is undetermined. The CDR3 is 14 residues long. CDR1 is LGHNA, CDR2 YNFKEQ, per germline. V gave up 0 bases and J gave up 2 bases, with 6 bases separating them. Written as DNA, the CDR3 is TGTGCCAGCAGCCAAGAAAGGGTCACAGATACGCAGTATTTT. Encoded protein: CASSQERVTDTQYF.

This clone was detected a few times. CDR3 loop: CASSVSGSADEQYF. The DNA for the CDR3 is TGTGCCAGCAGCGTTAGCGGGAGCGCGGACGAGCAGTACTTC. V gene TRBV9 combines with J gene TRBJ2-7, with 9 bases fitting TRBD2. V gave up 2 bases and J gave up 5 bases; unmatched junction bases: 5. This CDR3 has 14 residues. CDR1 SGDLS and CDR2 YYNGEE come from the germline V gene.

V and J are TRBV11-2 and TRBJ1-6; no clear D. The CDR3 is made up of 12 amino acids. With 5 bases removed from V and 7 bases from J, the gap between germline ends came to 6 bases. Germline values: CDR1 SGHAT, CDR2 FQNNGV. CDR3 nucleotides: TGTGCCAGCAGCGATGAGAATTCACCCCTCCACTTT. Translation: CASSDENSPLHF.

The chain employs TRBV6-6 and TRBJ2-1, with no clear D. The CDR3 extends over 15 amino acids. Germline V gene sequence: CDR1 MNHNY, CDR2 SVGAGI (reference sequence). Trimming removed 7 bases at V and 7 bases at J, with 20 bases between. This chain's CDR3 is CASTPALLNTNEQFF. In DNA, the CDR3 is TGTGCCAGCACCCCGGCACTCCTCAATACGAATGAGCAGTTCTTC.

The chain joins TRBV7-2 to TRBJ1-2, with 11 bases identical to TRBD1. The V and J ends lost 5 bases and 4 bases, in that order; junction bases with no gene match: 12. Germline CDR1 reads SGHTA; CDR2 reads FQGNSA. The CDR3 spans 17 residues. Written as DNA, the CDR3 is TGTGCCAGCAGCCAGGACAGGGGGCGCACAGGGGGCTATGGCTACACCTTC. This translates into CASSQDRGRTGGYGYTF.

The sample holds one count of this clone. CDR3 DNA: TGTGCCAGCAGTATGGACAGCGTGGGCAACTATGGCTACACCTTC. It yields the protein CASSMDSVGNYGYTF. The chain carries TRBV6-1 and TRBJ1-2; D possibly corresponds to TRBD1 (6 bases). This CDR3 is built from 15 residues. V shed 5 bases and J shed 2 bases, with 15 bases lying between them. Per germline, CDR1 MNHNS and CDR2 SASEGT.

The chain uses TRBV5-1 and TRBJ1-3; D is undetermined. V dropped 0 bases and J dropped 0 bases, with 7 bases sitting between them. The CDR3 runs 15 residues. Germline V gives CDR1 SGHRS, CDR2 YFSETQ. Here the CDR3 reads CASSLDIVSGNTIYF. The CDR3 DNA follows: TGCGCCAGCAGCTTGGACATCGTCTCTGGAAACACCATATATTTT. Looking up the rest from reference TRBV5-1 and TRBJ1-3 gives the full variable domain: KAGVTQTPRYLIKTRGQQVTLSCSPISGHRSVSWYQQTPGQGLQFLFEYFSETQRNKGNFPGRFSGRQFSNSRSEMNVSTLELGDSALYLCASSLDIVSGNTIYFGEGSWLTVV.

The rearrangement links TRBV19 to TRBJ1-2; D not certain. V lost 7 bases and J 6 bases, leaving 15 bases between the germline ends. CDR1 LNHDA and CDR2 SQIVND come from the germline V gene (reference sequence). This CDR3 has 13 amino acids. The CDR3 spells CASTRGFSNGYTF. The CDR3 bases are TGTGCCAGTACACGCGGGTTTTCGAATGGCTACACCTTC.